One sample yielded the 17 T cell receptor beta chains listed below, sequenced in a study of blood T cell repertoires in COVID-19. Generated by immunoSEQ multiplex PCR, the TCRdb table keeps only in-frame clones and is missing some. Altogether hundreds of thousands of clones are present, around 87% being singletons, with the ten largest covering 0.95% to 1.2%. Sequenced sample: PBMCs or T cells enriched from blood (not recorded which). Receptors were obtained from a man in his thirties or forties who had recovered from COVID-19.

The chain uses TRBV12-3 or TRBV12-4 and TRBJ1-1; no clear D. The CDR3 is 13 residues long. V shed 2 bases and J shed 7 bases, with 11 bases lying between them. Written as DNA, the CDR3 is TGTGCCAGCAGTTTACCAGCGATGCTTGAAGCTTTCTTT. This translates into CASSLPAMLEAFF.

The gene calls are TRBV28 and TRBJ2-3, with D possibly TRBD1 on 5 matching bases. The CDR3 length is 16 residues. Trimming left V 8 bases short and J 0 bases short, with 18 bases between. Germline CDR1 is MDHEN and CDR2 is SYDVKM. The CDR3 spells CASDHGRQPSTDTQYF. For the CDR3, the DNA is TGTGCCAGCGACCACGGCCGACAGCCGAGCACAGATACGCAGTATTTT.

V gene TRBV20-1 combines with J gene TRBJ2-7; 12 nucleotides agree with TRBD2. Trimming removed 3 bases from V and 2 bases from J; junction bases left unmatched: 8. In germline, CDR1 is DFQATT, CDR2 SNEGSKA (reference sequence). The CDR3 spans 16 residues. The CDR3 reads CSASSLAGGPAYEQYF. The CDR3 coding sequence is TGCAGTGCTAGTTCACTAGCGGGAGGACCTGCCTACGAGCAGTACTTC.

The count of this clone is one. The V gene is TRBV18, the J gene TRBJ2-5; 8 nucleotides match TRBD1. The V segment lost 3 bases and the J segment 6 bases; nucleotides outside the gene matches: 6. The CDR3 consists of 14 residues. CDR1 and CDR2 from the germline V gene are KGHSH and LQKENI. Here the CDR3 DNA reads TGTGCCAGCTCACCTGGGACAGGAACGAAGACCCAGTACTTC. As protein: CASSPGTGTKTQYF. Looking up the rest from reference TRBV18 and TRBJ2-5 gives the full variable domain: NAGVMQNPRHLVRRRGQEARLRCSPMKGHSHVYWYRQLPEEGLKFMVYLQKENIIDESGMPKERFSAEFPKEGPSILRIQQVVRGDSAAYFCASSPGTGTKTQYFGPGTRLLVL.

The V call is TRBV7-9, the J call TRBJ1-6; 9 bases are shared with TRBD1. Germline trimming cut 1 base from V and 7 bases from J; bases unmatched to any gene: 2. The germline V gene has CDR1 SEHNR and CDR2 FQNEAQ (reference sequence). The CDR3 covers 15 residues. CDR3: CASSLVDRGNSPLHF. The CDR3 coding sequence is TGTGCCAGCAGCTTAGTGGACAGGGGCAATTCACCCCTCCACTTT.

This chain links TRBV4-1 with TRBJ2-7; D may be TRBD1 (6 bases). This CDR3 spans 15 amino acids. CDR1 and CDR2 (germline): MGHRA, YSYEKL. Between the trimmed V and J ends, which lost 4 bases and 0 bases, there was a span of 13 bases. The chain's CDR3 is CASSPKDRSSYEQYF. The CDR3 DNA reads as TGCGCCAGCAGCCCAAAGGACAGAAGCTCCTACGAGCAGTACTTC.

The V call is TRBV5-4, the J call TRBJ1-4; D ambiguous. Germline CDR1 SGHNT, CDR2 YYREEE (reference sequence). V lost 4 bases to trimming and J lost 8 bases, with 18 bases between them. The CDR3 runs to 15 residues. This chain's CDR3 is CASSGGEEGREKLFF. In DNA, the CDR3 is TGTGCCAGCAGCGGCGGAGAGGAGGGAAGGGAAAAACTGTTTTTT.

The chain joins TRBV6-5 to TRBJ2-7; 8 bases align to TRBD2. The CDR3 has 15 amino acids. Germline V CDR1 and CDR2: MNHEY, SVGAGI. V was clipped by 5 bases and J by 4 bases; unmatched bases: 10. The CDR3: CASSSGSVGFYEQYF. Written as DNA, the CDR3 is TGTGCCAGCAGTAGCGGGAGCGTCGGATTTTACGAGCAGTACTTC.

The rearrangement joins TRBV19 to TRBJ1-1; possible D gene TRBD1, 6 bases. Germline loops: CDR1 LNHDA, CDR2 SQIVND (reference sequence). The CDR3 runs to 13 residues. Trimming pared 5 bases from V and 5 bases from J, leaving 12 bases between. Here the CDR3 reads CASSFPQGTEAFF. The CDR3 region has the DNA TGTGCCAGTAGTTTTCCTCAGGGGACTGAAGCTTTCTTT.

The CDR3 region has the DNA TGTGCCAGCAGTTTAGCTCTGACTGGTACGCAGTATTTT. This sequence encodes CASSLALTGTQYF. The rearrangement links TRBV12-3 or TRBV12-4 to TRBJ2-3, with no clear D. Between the trimmed V and J ends, which lost 0 bases and 8 bases, there was a span of 9 bases. The CDR3 length is 13 residues.

The chain uses TRBV27 and TRBJ2-1; D is possibly TRBD1 (7 bases). Germline-derived CDR1 and CDR2 are MNHEY and SMNVEV (reference sequence). This CDR3 contains 16 residues. Between the trimmed V and J ends, which lost 1 base and 7 bases, there was a span of 17 bases. The CDR3 sequence: CASSLYQGGFRNEQFF. The DNA of the CDR3 is TGTGCCAGCAGTTTATACCAGGGGGGCTTCCGGAATGAGCAGTTCTTC.

This chain links TRBV4-2 with TRBJ1-6; 7 positions agree with TRBD1. Germline CDR1 LGHNA, CDR2 YNFKEQ. The trim removed 5 bases at V and 8 bases at J, leaving 6 bases unmatched. CDR3 length: 14 residues. The CDR3: CASSAPGQYSPLHF. CDR3 DNA sequence: TGTGCCAGCAGCGCGCCGGGACAGTATTCACCCCTCCACTTT.

The chain has TRBV28 and TRBJ2-5; D ambiguous. This CDR3 has 14 amino acids. Germline V gene lookup returns CDR1 MDHEN and CDR2 SYDVKM. Trimming cost V 2 bases and J 5 bases, with 12 bases left between them. CDR3 sequence: CASSLVGQAETQYF. In nucleotides, the CDR3 is TGTGCCAGCAGTTTAGTAGGCCAGGCGGAGACCCAGTACTTC.

The rearrangement uses TRBV4-1 and TRBJ2-7; 14 bases are shared with TRBD2. Trimming at V came to 4 bases and at J to 2 bases, leaving 4 bases not matched to a gene. This CDR3 spans 16 amino acids. Looked up from germline, CDR1 is MGHRA and CDR2 is YSYEKL. The chain's CDR3 is CASSLRLAGGTYEQYF. The DNA of the CDR3 is TGCGCCAGCAGCCTAAGACTAGCGGGAGGGACCTACGAGCAGTACTTC.

This chain joins TRBV5-5 and TRBJ2-3, with TRBD1 matching 8 bases. J lost 2 bases, V lost 4 bases, and 9 bases had no gene match. Looked up from germline, CDR1 is SGHKS and CDR2 is YYEKEE (reference sequence). This CDR3 spans 16 amino acids. The CDR3 nucleotides read TGTGCCAGCAGCCTGAGGGGACAGGTAAACACAGATACGCAGTATTTT. Encoded protein: CASSLRGQVNTDTQYF. Together with reference TRBV5-5 and TRBJ2-3, the CDR3 gives the full variable domain: DAGVTQSPTHLIKTRGQQVTLRCSPISGHKSVSWYQQVLGQGPQFIFQYYEKEERGRGNFPDRFSARQFPNYSSELNVNALLLGDSALYLCASSLRGQVNTDTQYFGPGTRLTVL.

V gene TRBV30 combines with J gene TRBJ1-5; possible D gene TRBD1, 5 bases. The CDR3 is 16 amino acids. In germline, CDR1 is GTSNPN, CDR2 SVGIG (reference sequence). V was clipped by 0 bases and J by 2 bases, with 14 bases between them. CDR3 nucleotide sequence: TGTGCCTGGAGTGTAGGGGCCAGCAGGGGCAATCAGCCCCAGCATTTT. Translating it yields CAWSVGASRGNQPQHF.

This sequence joins TRBV7-9 and TRBJ1-5; a possible D gene is TRBD1 (5 bases). The CDR3 consists of 15 residues. Germline loops: CDR1 SEHNR, CDR2 FQNEAQ (reference sequence). Trimming stripped 5 bases from V and 0 bases from J, with 11 bases between. CDR3: CASSPTGVSNQPQHF. Written as DNA, the CDR3 is TGTGCCAGCAGCCCTACGGGGGTTAGCAATCAGCCCCAGCATTTT.